Below are 14 T cell receptor beta chains sequenced from a single sample in a study of blood T cell repertoires in COVID-19. Measured with immunoSEQ multiplex PCR; TCRdb has only the in-frame clones, and not every one. The sample contains under 150,000 clones, about 80% of which appear only once. The sequenced material came from peripheral blood. The receptors originated from a man aged 35 to 55 with active or convalescent COVID-19.

V gene TRBV6-5 combines with J gene TRBJ1-2; no definite D call. The V gene lost 8 bases and the J gene lost 4 bases, with 17 bases spanning the gap. Germline V gives CDR1 MNHEY, CDR2 SVGAGI. This CDR3 has 14 amino acids. The CDR3 nucleotides read TGTGCCAGCTGCTCTGGTACAGTCATCTATGGCTACACCTTC. This translates into CASCSGTVIYGYTF.

The V and J genes are TRBV30 and TRBJ1-1, with D possibly matching TRBD1 (5 bases). Germline CDR1 reads GTSNPN; CDR2 reads SVGIG (reference sequence). The V and J ends lost 4 bases and 7 bases respectively, with 10 bases between them. The CDR3 totals 11 residues. The CDR3 sequence: CAWIDRREAFF. The CDR3 region has the DNA TGTGCCTGGATAGACAGACGTGAAGCTTTCTTT.

The chain uses TRBV2 and TRBJ2-1; 8 bases are shared with TRBD2. Germline-derived CDR1 and CDR2 are SNHLY and FYNNEI. V shed 2 bases and J 0 bases; nucleotides not matched to a gene: 6. The CDR3 spans 17 residues. CDR3 coding DNA: TGTGCCAGCAGTGAAAGGTTGAGCGGGGGCTCCTACAATGAGCAGTTCTTC. Amino acid sequence: CASSERLSGGSYNEQFF.

The chain combines TRBV9 with TRBJ2-7; possible D gene TRBD1, 6 bases. There are 16 residues in the CDR3. Trimming took off 0 bases at V and 1 base at J, with 14 bases between the two ends. In germline, CDR1 is SGDLS, CDR2 YYNGEE. This chain's CDR3 is CASSVDLQGPSYEQYF. CDR3 in DNA: TGTGCCAGCAGCGTAGATTTGCAGGGGCCGTCCTACGAGCAGTACTTC.

The rearrangement uses TRBV27 and TRBJ2-3, with 9 bases lining up with TRBD2. V lost 2 bases, J lost 3 bases, and 3 bases stayed unmatched. The CDR3 runs 15 residues. CDR1 is MNHEY and CDR2 is SMNVEV in the germline V gene (reference sequence). The CDR3, as DNA: TGTGCCAGCAGTTTACCCGGACTAGCGACAGATACGCAGTATTTT. The encoded protein is CASSLPGLATDTQYF.

The chain has TRBV6-5 and TRBJ2-7, with 13 bases matching TRBD2. Trimming removed 7 bases from V and 4 bases from J; junction bases left unmatched: 7. From germline, CDR1 is MNHEY and CDR2 SVGAGI. This CDR3 spans 15 amino acids. The DNA of the CDR3 is TGTGCCAGCACCTCGACTAGCGGGGGGACATACGAGCAGTACTTC. Protein sequence: CASTSTSGGTYEQYF.

The chain employs TRBV10-1 and TRBJ2-7; TRBD1 aligns across 11 bases. Germline V gene lookup returns CDR1 WNHNN and CDR2 SYGVQD (reference sequence). With V trimmed by 3 bases and J by 5 bases, 6 bases remained unmatched. The CDR3 has 15 residues. The CDR3 is CASSDTGTGGDEQYF. CDR3 nucleotides: TGCGCCAGCAGTGATACCGGGACAGGGGGAGACGAGCAGTACTTC.

This clone was seen more than once but under ten times. This chain uses TRBV7-2 with TRBJ1-2; 8 bases agree with TRBD1. V shed 7 bases, J shed 5 bases, and the junction held 15 bases outside the gene matches. The length of the CDR3 is 16 residues. Germline CDR1 is SGHTA and CDR2 is FQGNSA. Written as DNA, the CDR3 is TGTGCCAGCAAAGGGCAGGGGGCCTCGAAGGATTATGGCTACACCTTC. This translates into CASKGQGASKDYGYTF.

In DNA, the CDR3 is TGTGCCAGCAGTGACCCCGGACTAGCGGGAAAATCCGGGGAGCTGTTTTTT. It codes for CASSDPGLAGKSGELFF. The J gene is TRBJ2-2, the V gene TRBV6-1, with 12 bases aligning to TRBD2. The CDR3 consists of 17 residues. V dropped 3 bases and J dropped 6; count of bases not matched to a gene: 8. The germline gives CDR1 MNHNS, CDR2 SASEGT.

The V call is TRBV5-6, the J call TRBJ2-6; weak D call: TRBD1 (6 bases). Germline V gene sequence: CDR1 SGHDT, CDR2 YYEEEE. The germline V and J ends were trimmed by 3 bases and 0 bases, with 10 bases remaining between them. There are 16 residues in the CDR3. The CDR3 loop is CASSSNRVSGANVLTF. DNA of the CDR3: TGTGCCAGCAGCTCCAACAGGGTCTCTGGGGCCAACGTCCTGACTTTC.

In the case of this clone: A much more abundant neighbour one base away suggests this may be a read error. Other DNA sequences in this specimen translate into the identical CDR3. The chain joins TRBV2 to TRBJ2-7; D is perhaps TRBD2 (5 bases). CDR1 is SNHLY and CDR2 is FYNNEI in the germline V gene. V was cut by 4 bases and J by 4 bases, with 5 bases left in between. The CDR3 consists of 11 residues. The CDR3 DNA follows: TGTGCCAGCAGTGCGGGGTACGAGCAGTACTTC. It yields the protein CASSAGYEQYF. Looking up the rest from reference TRBV2 and TRBJ2-7 gives the full variable domain: EPEVTQTPSHQVTQMGQEVILRCVPISNHLYFYWYRQILGQKVEFLVSFYNNEISEKSEIFDDQFSVERPDGSNFTLKIRSTKLEDSAMYFCASSAGYEQYFGPGTRLTVT.

This clone was detected only a few times. The chain joins TRBV2 to TRBJ1-5; 8 nucleotides align to TRBD1. The CDR3 totals 13 residues. V was pared by 10 bases and J by 0 bases, with 2 bases of the junction left unmatched. Germline CDR1 reads SNHLY; CDR2 reads FYNNEI. The CDR3 sequence is CATQGASNQPQHF. CDR3 coding DNA: TGTGCCACCCAGGGGGCTAGCAATCAGCCCCAGCATTTT. The full variable domain, its missing parts supplied by reference TRBV2 and TRBJ1-5, is EPEVTQTPSHQVTQMGQEVILRCVPISNHLYFYWYRQILGQKVEFLVSFYNNEISEKSEIFDDQFSVERPDGSNFTLKIRSTKLEDSAMYFCATQGASNQPQHFGDGTRLSIL.

The V gene is TRBV7-2, the J gene TRBJ2-5, with a tentative D call TRBD1 (6 bases). This CDR3 region has 15 residues. Germline-derived CDR1 and CDR2 are SGHTA and FQGNSA. V lost 1 base to trimming and J lost 4 bases, with 13 bases between them. The CDR3 reads CASSLGGAGVETQYF. CDR3 in DNA: TGTGCCAGCAGCTTAGGAGGGGCAGGGGTAGAGACCCAGTACTTC.

This chain uses TRBV10-3 with TRBJ1-1, with 7 nucleotides matching TRBD1. V lost 6 bases and J lost 0; bases outside the gene matches: 4. Germline V lookup: CDR1 ENHRY, CDR2 SYGVKD. The CDR3 runs to 14 residues. The CDR3 DNA follows: TGTGCCATCAGCCTGGGACAGCTGAACACTGAAGCTTTCTTT. The encoded protein is CAISLGQLNTEAFF.